The T cell receptor beta chain described here comes from a study of T cells in Graves' hyperthyroidism and ophthalmopathy. Researchers amplified the TCR beta CDR3 regions from RNA transcripts. HTBI primers drove first-round RT-PCR of the TCR CDR3. In TCRdb, the multiplex PCR reads were re-called with MiXCR into one record per CDR3 protein. Of roughly 800,000 distinct CDR3 sequences listed, roughly 37% are singletons. CDR1 and CDR2 from the germline V gene are LNHDA and SQIVND (reference sequence). There are 13 residues in the CDR3. V was cut by 3 bases and J by 6 bases, with 9 bases left in between. In its sample, this clonotype was seen once. Its antigen remains unidentified. Aged 18 to 65, the patients had hyperthyroidism that was newly diagnosed and had lasted under 2 months. Study-wide results and caveats: Ophthalmopathy prediction by the model preceded onset by a median roughly 6 months.

The sequence derives from a man aged 18-30 years with Graves' hyperthyroidism. The gene calls are TRBV19 and TRBJ1-5; no firm D call. Material for sequencing was blood. The CDR3 nucleotides are TGTGCCAGTAGTATGGTGTGGGGTCAGCCCCAGCATTTT. It translates to CASSMVWGQPQHF.